The clone carrying this T cell receptor beta chain was counted a few times. The data are from a study of T-cell reconstitution after alpha-beta-depleted transplantation in children. Preparing the TCRbeta library involved the use of unique molecular identifiers. One entry per CDR3 protein results from TCRdb running MiXCR on the PCR reads. The sample carries around 370,000 distinct CDR3 sequences, 16% recorded once. The CDR3 has 15 residues. Trimming removed 1 base from V and 0 bases from J, with 7 bases in between. Germline V lookup: CDR1 MGHRA, CDR2 YSYEKL. The receptor's source is a male patient aged 2 to 10 who had a stem cell transplant for acute lymphoblastic leukemia, so the T cells may come from the graft donor. The genes are TRBV4-1 and TRBJ2-1; no reliable D call. Sequenced here: PBMCs, mostly from graft donor cells, sampled 360 days after TCRalphabeta/CD19-depleted stem cell transplant. The CDR3 DNA follows: TGCGCCAGCAGCCAAGTCGTGATCTCCTACAATGAGCAGTTCTTC. Encoded protein: CASSQVVISYNEQFF.